This T cell receptor (beta chain) is drawn from a study of cytomegalovirus exposure and HLA in healthy donors. Whole-study findings and limits: Earlier findings revealed that most TCR beta V segments proved productive either about 90% or about 30% of the time.

The V segment lost 3 bases and the J segment 6 bases; nucleotides outside the gene matches: 8. The CDR3 is 15 residues long. The V gene's germline CDR1 is SGDLS and CDR2 YYNGEE. PCR involved 60 Vbeta and 13 Jbeta primers. Profiled with immunoSEQ multiplex PCR; TCRdb holds only in-frame clones, not every one. The sample records roughly 150,000 clones, 80% being singletons. This clone was found a few times. Its specificity is unknown. The TCR comes from a woman between 35 and 50 years old in good health and CMV-seronegative. This sequence joins TRBV9 and TRBJ2-1; 8 bases agree with TRBD2. Sequences were obtained from PBMCs. CDR3 amino acids: CASSAGGAESNEQFF. CDR3 DNA: TGTGCCAGCAGCGCCGGGGGGGCTGAGAGCAATGAGCAGTTCTTC.